This note documents a single T cell receptor beta chain sequence. Its antigen remains unknown. The data belong to a study of cytomegalovirus exposure and HLA in healthy donors. Notes on the study in general: A later analysis found TCR association rates differed by HLA locus, highest for DRB1 and lowest for HLA-C. An analysis done earlier found most TCR beta V segments productive about 87% or about 30% of the time.

PCR amplification relied on 60 Vbeta primers (plus 13 Jbeta primers). TCRdb's copy holds only in-frame clones and misses some; the assay was immunoSEQ multiplex PCR. The repertoire includes around 180,000 clones, 80% to 90% of them detected once, and 2% to 2.5% sits in the top ten. The source of this sequence is a male donor in good health and CMV-seronegative. Sequences were obtained from PBMCs.

The CDR3 reads CASSLSGTVGVDDGYTF. The CDR3, as DNA: TGTGCCAGCAGCCTCTCCGGGACAGTCGGGGTTGACGATGGCTACACCTTC. The chain combines TRBV5-6 with TRBJ1-2; 7 bases map to TRBD1. The CDR3 sequence is 17 residues long. J was trimmed by 6 bases and V by 4 bases; bases with no gene match: 18. Germline assignment: CDR1 SGHDT and CDR2 YYEEEE.